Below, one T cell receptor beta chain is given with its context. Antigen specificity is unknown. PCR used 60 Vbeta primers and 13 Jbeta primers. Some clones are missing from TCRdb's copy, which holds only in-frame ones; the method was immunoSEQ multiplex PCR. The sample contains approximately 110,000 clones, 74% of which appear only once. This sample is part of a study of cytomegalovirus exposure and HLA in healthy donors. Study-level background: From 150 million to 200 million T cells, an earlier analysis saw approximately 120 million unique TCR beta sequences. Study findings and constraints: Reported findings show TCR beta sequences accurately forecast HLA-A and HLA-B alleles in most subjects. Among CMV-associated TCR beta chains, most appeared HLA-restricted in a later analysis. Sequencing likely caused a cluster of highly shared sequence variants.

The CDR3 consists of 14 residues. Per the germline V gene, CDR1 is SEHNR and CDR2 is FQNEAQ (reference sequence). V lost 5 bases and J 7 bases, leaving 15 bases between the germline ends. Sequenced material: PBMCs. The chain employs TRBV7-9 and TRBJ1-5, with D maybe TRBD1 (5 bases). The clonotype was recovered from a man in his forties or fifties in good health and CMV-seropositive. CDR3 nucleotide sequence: TGTGCCAGCAGCACTGGATCAGGGTACCAGCCCCAGCATTTT. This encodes CASSTGSGYQPQHF.